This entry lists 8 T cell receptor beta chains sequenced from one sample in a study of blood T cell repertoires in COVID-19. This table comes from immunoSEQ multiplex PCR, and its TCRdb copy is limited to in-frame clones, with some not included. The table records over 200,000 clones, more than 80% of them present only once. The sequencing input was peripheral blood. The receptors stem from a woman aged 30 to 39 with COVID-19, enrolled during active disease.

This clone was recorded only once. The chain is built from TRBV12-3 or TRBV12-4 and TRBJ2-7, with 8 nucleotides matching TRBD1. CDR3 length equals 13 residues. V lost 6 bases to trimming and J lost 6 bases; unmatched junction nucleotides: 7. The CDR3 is CASSYPDRGEQYF. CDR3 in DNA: TGTGCCAGCAGCTACCCTGACAGGGGCGAGCAGTACTTC.

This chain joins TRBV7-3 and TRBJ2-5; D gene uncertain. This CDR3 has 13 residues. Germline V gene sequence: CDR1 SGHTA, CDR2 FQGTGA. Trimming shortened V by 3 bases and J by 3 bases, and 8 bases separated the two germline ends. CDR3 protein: CASSFNPKETQYF. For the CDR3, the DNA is TGTGCCAGCAGCTTTAATCCTAAAGAGACCCAGTACTTC.

As DNA, the CDR3 is TGTGCCAGCAGACAATGGGGGGGATACACTGAAGCTTTCTTT. Its protein is CASRQWGGYTEAFF. J is TRBJ1-1 and V is TRBV6-5, with D maybe TRBD1 (5 bases). The CDR3 consists of 14 residues. The V end was cut by 6 bases, the J end by 3 bases, with 14 bases between. The V gene's germline CDR1 is MNHEY and CDR2 SVGAGI.

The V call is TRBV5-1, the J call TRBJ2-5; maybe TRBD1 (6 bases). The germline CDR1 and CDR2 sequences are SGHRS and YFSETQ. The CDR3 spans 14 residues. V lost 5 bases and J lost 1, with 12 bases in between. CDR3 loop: CASSLTGPQETQYF. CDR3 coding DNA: TGCGCCAGCAGTCTCACAGGGCCCCAAGAGACCCAGTACTTC.

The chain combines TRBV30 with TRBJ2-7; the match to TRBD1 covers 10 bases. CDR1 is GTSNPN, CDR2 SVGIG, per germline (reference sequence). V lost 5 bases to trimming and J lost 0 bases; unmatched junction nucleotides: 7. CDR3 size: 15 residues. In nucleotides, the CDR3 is TGTGCCTGGTGTTCCGGGACAGGGGACTCCTACGAGCAGTACTTC. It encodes CAWCSGTGDSYEQYF.

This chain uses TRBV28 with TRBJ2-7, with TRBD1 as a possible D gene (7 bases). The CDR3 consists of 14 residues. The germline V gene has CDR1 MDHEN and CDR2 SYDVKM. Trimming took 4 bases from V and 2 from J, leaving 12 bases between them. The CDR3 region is CASSCGTVPYEQYF. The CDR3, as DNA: TGTGCCAGCAGTTGCGGGACAGTGCCCTACGAGCAGTACTTC.

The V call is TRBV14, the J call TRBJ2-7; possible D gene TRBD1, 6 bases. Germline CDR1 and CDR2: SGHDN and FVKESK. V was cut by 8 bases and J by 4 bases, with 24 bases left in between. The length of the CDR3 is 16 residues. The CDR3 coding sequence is TGTGCCAGCGCTTCAGGGGAATTGGCCCCAAGGTACGAGCAGTACTTC. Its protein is CASASGELAPRYEQYF.

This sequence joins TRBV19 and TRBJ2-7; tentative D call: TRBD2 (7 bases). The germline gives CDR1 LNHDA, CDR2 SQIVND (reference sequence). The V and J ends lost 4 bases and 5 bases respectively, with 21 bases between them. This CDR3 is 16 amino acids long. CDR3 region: CASSNTPGGGGNEQYF. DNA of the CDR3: TGTGCCAGTAGTAACACCCCTGGCGGGGGCGGAAACGAGCAGTACTTC.